This TCR beta chain was recorded in a study of blood T cell repertoires in COVID-19 (dated by TCRdb to the early 2020s). With regard to the full study: Samples from collaborators originated in the United States, Italy and Spain and spanned both the acute and convalescent phases of COVID-19. The prospective study material was composed of cDNA or gDNA derived from T cells, B-cell-depleted T cells, or PBMCs. The dataset comprised deeply sampled blood TCRbeta repertoires from subjects exposed to, actively infected with, or recovered from COVID-19. The repertoires were made available in a free public database intended to serve as a resource for research on the immune response to SARS-CoV-2. The samples were drawn from two sources: the first 160 participants of the ongoing ImmuneRACE study, and 1,254 subjects contributed by 6 global collaborators. A de-identified subject ID, COVID-19 status, age in years and sex were almost always included in the sample metadata. Where HLA class I and class II types were available, the types were taken from metadata supplied by the sample provider, not from assay-based typing. What the research found in general, with its limitations: How much clinical and demographic metadata was included differed by source and by participant, and the metadata was provided uncurated.

Enrolling through a virtual design, the prospective study's participants ranged in age from about 18 to 100 years and lived across 20 to 30 United States geographic areas. In the prospective study, participants were assigned to cohorts based on the clinical history participants reported in a screening survey and a study questionnaire. Mobile phlebotomists in the prospective study collected whole blood, serum and a nasopharyngeal or oropharyngeal swab from every participant. Additional blood draws and questionnaires over an approximately 2-month period could optionally be provided by prospective study participants. Before DNA extraction, prospective study blood samples were shipped either frozen or at room temperature. Notes on this clone: It lacks a known antigen. Base-call qualities are not available, and no considerably larger clone is one nucleotide away. Other DNA sequences within the sample encode an identical CDR3.

The junction shows trimming of 0 bases on V and 8 bases on J, plus 7 bases between the germline ends. CDR1 and CDR2, looked up from the germline V gene (reference sequence), are GTSNPN and SVGIG. The CDR3 numbers 11 residues from cysteine through phenylalanine. Just CDR3 DNA is preserved here, 33 bases in frame from base 1. TCRbeta CDR3 regions were amplified from genomic DNA using the immunoSEQ Assay, a bias-controlled multiplex PCR. Processing in the source paper ran as follows. The number of nucleated cells in each sample was estimated by amplification of reference gene primers within the assay. To quantify the absolute abundance of each unique TCRbeta CDR3 rearrangement, sequence reads were collapsed and filtered. Productive Simpson clonality was computed per sample as the square root of Simpson's diversity index over productive rearrangements. The immuneACCESS repertoire file appears here via TCRdb, limited to in-frame rearrangements. These files lack a portion of the clones; in checked studies, under half of the deficit traces to unresolved V genes, and the cause of the others is not known. That table furnishes V, J and clone size, whereas the DNA furnished D and trimming. The sample includes 200,000 to 300,000 clones, with more than 70% observed a single time. In total, the top ten clones hold more than 1% of the sample.

Specimen: PBMCs or T cells enriched from blood (not recorded which). The sequence derives from a woman aged 40 to 50 with acute COVID-19. Recombination connected TRBV30 to TRBJ1-2; the D gene cannot be resolved reliably. The DNA reads as follows: TGTGCCTGGAGTGTACCGGGAGGCTACACCTTC. Its coded protein is CAWSVPGGYTF.